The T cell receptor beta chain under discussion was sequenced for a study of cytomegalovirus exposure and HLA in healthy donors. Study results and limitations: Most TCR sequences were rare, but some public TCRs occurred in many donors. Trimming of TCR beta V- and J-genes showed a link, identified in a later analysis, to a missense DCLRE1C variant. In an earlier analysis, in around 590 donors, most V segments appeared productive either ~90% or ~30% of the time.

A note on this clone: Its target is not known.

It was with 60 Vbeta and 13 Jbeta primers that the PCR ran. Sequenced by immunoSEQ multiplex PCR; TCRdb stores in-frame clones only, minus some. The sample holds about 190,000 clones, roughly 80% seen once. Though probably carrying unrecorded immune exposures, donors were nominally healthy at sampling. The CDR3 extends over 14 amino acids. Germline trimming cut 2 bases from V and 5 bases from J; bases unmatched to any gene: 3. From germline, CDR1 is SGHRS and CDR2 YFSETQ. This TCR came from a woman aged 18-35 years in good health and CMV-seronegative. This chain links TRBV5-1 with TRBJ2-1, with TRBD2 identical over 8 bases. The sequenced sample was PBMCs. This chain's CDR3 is CASSLAGDDNEQFF. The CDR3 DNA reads TGCGCCAGCAGCTTAGCGGGAGATGACAATGAGCAGTTCTTC.